This T cell receptor (beta chain) emerged from a study of T-cell reconstitution after alpha-beta-depleted transplantation in children. Unique molecular identifiers were incorporated into the prepared TCRbeta library. TCRdb reprocessed the PCR reads with MiXCR, giving one entry per CDR3 protein. The data contain 400,000 to 500,000 distinct CDR3 sequences, 9.5% to 13% of them singletons. CDR3 size: 16 residues. With V trimmed by 5 bases and J by 4 bases, 15 bases remained unmatched. Germline V gives CDR1 SQVTM, CDR2 ANQGSEA. The sequence came from a human donor who donated a stem cell graft to a child with acute myeloid leukemia. The material sequenced was PBMCs from the stem cell graft donor, taken from the stem cell graft. J is TRBJ2-5 and V is TRBV29-1, with TRBD1 identical over 8 bases. CDR3 in amino acids: CSVRQAPGQAGETQYF. The CDR3 nucleotides read TGCAGCGTTCGACAAGCCCCGGGACAGGCGGGAGAGACCCAGTACTTC.